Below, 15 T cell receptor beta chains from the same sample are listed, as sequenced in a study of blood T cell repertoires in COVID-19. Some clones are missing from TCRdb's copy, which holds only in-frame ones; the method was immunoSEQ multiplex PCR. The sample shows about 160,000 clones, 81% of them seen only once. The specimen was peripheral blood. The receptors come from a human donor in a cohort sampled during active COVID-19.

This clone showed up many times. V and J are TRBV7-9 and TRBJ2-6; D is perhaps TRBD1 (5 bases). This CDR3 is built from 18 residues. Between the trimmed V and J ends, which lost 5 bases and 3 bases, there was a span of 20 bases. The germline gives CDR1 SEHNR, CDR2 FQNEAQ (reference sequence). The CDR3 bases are TGTGCCAGCAGCCCCCTTAATTCAGGGAACGATGGGGCCAACGTCCTGACTTTC. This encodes CASSPLNSGNDGANVLTF.

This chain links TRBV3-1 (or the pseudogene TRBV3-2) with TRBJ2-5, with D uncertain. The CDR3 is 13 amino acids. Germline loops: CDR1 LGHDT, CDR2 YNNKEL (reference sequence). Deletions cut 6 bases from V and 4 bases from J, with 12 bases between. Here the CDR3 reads CASRRLGGETQYF. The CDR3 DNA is TGTGCCAGCAGGCGACTCGGCGGAGAGACCCAGTACTTC.

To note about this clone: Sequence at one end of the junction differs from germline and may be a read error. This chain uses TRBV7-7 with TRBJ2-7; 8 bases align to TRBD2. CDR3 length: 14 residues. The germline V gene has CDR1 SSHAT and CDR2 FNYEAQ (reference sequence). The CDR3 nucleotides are TGTGCTAGCAGCCCGGGACTAGGGCCCTACGAGCAGTACTTC. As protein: CASSPGLGPYEQYF.

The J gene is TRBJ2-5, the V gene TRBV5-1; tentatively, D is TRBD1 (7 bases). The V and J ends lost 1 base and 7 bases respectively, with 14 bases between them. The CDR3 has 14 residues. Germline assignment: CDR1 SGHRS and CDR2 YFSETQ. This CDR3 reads CASSLPGGLGTQYF. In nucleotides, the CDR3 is TGCGCCAGCAGCTTGCCAGGGGGGTTGGGGACCCAGTACTTC. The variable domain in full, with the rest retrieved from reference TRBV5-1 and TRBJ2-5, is KAGVTQTPRYLIKTRGQQVTLSCSPISGHRSVSWYQQTPGQGLQFLFEYFSETQRNKGNFPGRFSGRQFSNSRSEMNVSTLELGDSALYLCASSLPGGLGTQYFGPGTRLLVL.

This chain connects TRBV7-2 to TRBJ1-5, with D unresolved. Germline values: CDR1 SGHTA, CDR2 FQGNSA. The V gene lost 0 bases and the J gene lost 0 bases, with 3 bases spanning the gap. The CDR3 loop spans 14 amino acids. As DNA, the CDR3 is TGTGCCAGCAGCTTAGCCAATAGCAATCAGCCCCAGCATTTT. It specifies CASSLANSNQPQHF. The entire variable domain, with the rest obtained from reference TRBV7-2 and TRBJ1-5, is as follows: GAGVSQSPSNKVTEKGKDVELRCDPISGHTALYWYRQSLGQGLEFLIYFQGNSAPDKSGLPSDRFSAERTGGSVSTLTIQRTQQEDSAVYLCASSLANSNQPQHFGDGTRLSIL.

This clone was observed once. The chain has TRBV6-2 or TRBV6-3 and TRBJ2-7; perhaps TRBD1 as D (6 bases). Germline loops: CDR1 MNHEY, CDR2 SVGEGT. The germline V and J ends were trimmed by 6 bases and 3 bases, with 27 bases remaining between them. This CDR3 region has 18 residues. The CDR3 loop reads CASSHSERPGHQHYEQYF. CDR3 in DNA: TGTGCCAGCAGCCACTCCGAGCGACCGGGACACCAACACTACGAGCAGTACTTC.

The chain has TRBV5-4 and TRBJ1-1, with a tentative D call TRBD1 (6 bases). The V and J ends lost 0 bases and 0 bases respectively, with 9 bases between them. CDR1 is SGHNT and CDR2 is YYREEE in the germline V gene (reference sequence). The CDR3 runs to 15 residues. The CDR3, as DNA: TGTGCCAGCAGCTTGGCCAGGGGCATGAACACTGAAGCTTTCTTT. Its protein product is CASSLARGMNTEAFF. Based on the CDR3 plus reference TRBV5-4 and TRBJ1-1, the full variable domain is ETGVTQSPTHLIKTRGQQVTLRCSSQSGHNTVSWYQQALGQGPQFIFQYYREEENGRGNFPPRFSGLQFPNYSSELNVNALELDDSALYLCASSLARGMNTEAFFGQGTRLTVV.

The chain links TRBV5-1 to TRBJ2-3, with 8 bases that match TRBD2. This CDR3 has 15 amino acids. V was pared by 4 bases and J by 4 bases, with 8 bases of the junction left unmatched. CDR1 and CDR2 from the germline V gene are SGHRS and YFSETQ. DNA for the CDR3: TGCGCCAGCAGCGGCGGGGGGCAGAGAGCAGATACGCAGTATTTT. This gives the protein CASSGGGQRADTQYF.

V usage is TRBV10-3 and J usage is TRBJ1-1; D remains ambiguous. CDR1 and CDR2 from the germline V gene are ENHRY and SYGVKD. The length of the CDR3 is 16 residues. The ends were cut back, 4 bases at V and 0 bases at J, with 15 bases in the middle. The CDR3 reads CAISGTSRILNTEAFF. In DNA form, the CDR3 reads TGTGCCATCAGTGGTACAAGCAGGATCTTGAACACTGAAGCTTTCTTT.

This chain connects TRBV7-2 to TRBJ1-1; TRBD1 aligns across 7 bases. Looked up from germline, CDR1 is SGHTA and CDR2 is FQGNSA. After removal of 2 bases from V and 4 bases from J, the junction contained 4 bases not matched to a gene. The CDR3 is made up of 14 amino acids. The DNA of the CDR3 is TGTGCCAGCAGCTTATACAGGGGAGGCACTGAAGCTTTCTTT. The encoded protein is CASSLYRGGTEAFF.

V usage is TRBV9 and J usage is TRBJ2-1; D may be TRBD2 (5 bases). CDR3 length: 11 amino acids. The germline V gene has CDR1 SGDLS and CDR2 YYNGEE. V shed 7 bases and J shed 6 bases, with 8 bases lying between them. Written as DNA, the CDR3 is TGTGCCAGCGGAGGAACCAATGAGCAGTTCTTC. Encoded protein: CASGGTNEQFF.

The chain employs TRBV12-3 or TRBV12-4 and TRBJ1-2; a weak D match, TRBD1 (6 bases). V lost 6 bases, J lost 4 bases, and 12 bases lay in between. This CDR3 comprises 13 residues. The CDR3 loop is CASSFRGAYGYTF. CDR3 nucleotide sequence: TGTGCCAGCAGCTTCAGGGGTGCCTATGGCTACACCTTC.

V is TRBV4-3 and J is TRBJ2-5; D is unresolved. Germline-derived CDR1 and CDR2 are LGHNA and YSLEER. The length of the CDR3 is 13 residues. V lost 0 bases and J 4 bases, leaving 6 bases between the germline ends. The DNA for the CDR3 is TGCGCCAGCAGCCAAGATTGGGCAGAGACCCAGTACTTC. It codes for CASSQDWAETQYF.

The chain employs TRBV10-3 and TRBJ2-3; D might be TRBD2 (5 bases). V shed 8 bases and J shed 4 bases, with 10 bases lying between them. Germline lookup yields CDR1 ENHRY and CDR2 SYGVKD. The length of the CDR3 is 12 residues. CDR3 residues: CAIDGVADTQYF. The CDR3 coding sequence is TGTGCCATCGACGGGGTAGCAGATACGCAGTATTTT.

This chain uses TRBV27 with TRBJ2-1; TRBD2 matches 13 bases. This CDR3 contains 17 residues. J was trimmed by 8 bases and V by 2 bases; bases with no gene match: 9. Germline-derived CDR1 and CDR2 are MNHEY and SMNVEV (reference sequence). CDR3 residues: CASSLPSGLAGVHEQFF. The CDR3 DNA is TGTGCCAGCAGTTTACCTTCCGGACTAGCGGGAGTGCATGAGCAGTTCTTC.